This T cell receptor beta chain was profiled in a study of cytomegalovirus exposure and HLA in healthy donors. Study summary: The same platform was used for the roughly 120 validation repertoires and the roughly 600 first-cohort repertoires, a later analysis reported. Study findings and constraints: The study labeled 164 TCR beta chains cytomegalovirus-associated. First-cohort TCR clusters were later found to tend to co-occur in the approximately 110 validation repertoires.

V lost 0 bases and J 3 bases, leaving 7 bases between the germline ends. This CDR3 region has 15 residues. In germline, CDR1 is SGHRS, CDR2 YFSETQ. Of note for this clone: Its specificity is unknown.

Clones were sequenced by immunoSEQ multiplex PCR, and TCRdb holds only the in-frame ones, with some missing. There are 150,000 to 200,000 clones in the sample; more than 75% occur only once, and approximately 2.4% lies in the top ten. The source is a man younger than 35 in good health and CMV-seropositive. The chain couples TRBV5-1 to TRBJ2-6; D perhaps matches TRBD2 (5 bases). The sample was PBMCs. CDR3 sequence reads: CASSLEADGANVLTF. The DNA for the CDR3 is TGCGCCAGCAGCTTGGAAGCGGATGGGGCCAACGTCCTGACTTTC.